The 19 T cell receptor beta chains below all came from one sample that was sequenced in a study of T cells in Graves' hyperthyroidism and ophthalmopathy. RNA transcripts were the template for amplifying TCR beta CDR3 regions. RT-PCR in the first round (using the HTBI primer set) targeted the TCR CDR3. A single record per CDR3 protein comes from TCRdb applying MiXCR to the multiplex PCR reads. The sample carries 250,000 to 300,000 distinct CDR3 sequences, about 14% recorded once. The sample was blood. The receptors originated from a woman aged 40 to 50 with Graves' hyperthyroidism that later progressed to Graves' ophthalmopathy.

This clonotype was counted many times. This rearrangement joins TRBV5-1 to TRBJ2-5; D uncertain. Germline CDR1 is SGHRS and CDR2 is YFSETQ. The CDR3 totals 15 residues. Trimming removed 0 bases at V and 2 bases at J, with 11 bases between. The CDR3 sequence is CASSLAVNYQETQYF. The CDR3 coding sequence is TGCGCCAGCAGCTTGGCGGTAAATTATCAAGAGACCCAGTACTTC.

This clonotype was recorded at least ten times. The chain links TRBV9 to TRBJ2-7, with D maybe TRBD1 (6 bases). Trimming cost V 0 bases and J 2 bases, with 9 bases left between them. This CDR3 spans 14 amino acids. The germline gives CDR1 SGDLS, CDR2 YYNGEE. The CDR3 protein is CASSVAGGTYEQYF. In nucleotides, the CDR3 is TGTGCCAGCAGCGTAGCTGGGGGCACCTACGAGCAGTACTTC.

This clonotype was counted ten times or more. The genes are TRBV19 and TRBJ2-1; 7 nucleotides agree with TRBD2. CDR1 LNHDA and CDR2 SQIVND come from the germline V gene (reference sequence). Losses at the gene ends were 4 bases for V and 3 bases for J; bases not matched to a gene: 6. The CDR3 consists of 15 residues. The CDR3 sequence is CASSKLAALYNEQFF. The CDR3 DNA is TGTGCCAGTAGTAAGCTAGCGGCTCTCTACAATGAGCAGTTCTTC.

As concerns this clonotype: With a much larger clone just one base away, this may be a read error. This chain joins TRBV15 and TRBJ1-4, with D possibly matching TRBD1 (5 bases). The V gene lost 6 bases and the J gene lost 4 bases, with 15 bases spanning the gap. The germline V gene has CDR1 LNHNV and CDR2 YYDKDF (reference sequence). The CDR3 covers 15 residues. CDR3 sequence (DNA): TGTGCCACCAGAAACCCGACGGGGGATAATGAAAAACTGTTTTTT. It encodes CATRNPTGDNEKLFF.

The rearrangement uses TRBV20-1 and TRBJ1-5, with D hard to call. The CDR3 consists of 13 residues. CDR1 DFQATT and CDR2 SNEGSKA come from the germline V gene (reference sequence). V was shortened by 0 bases and J by 5 bases, with 8 bases between the two germline ends. CDR3 DNA sequence: TGCAGTGCTAGAGAGGTTTTGGATCAGCCCCAGCATTTT. Amino acids: CSAREVLDQPQHF.

V and J are TRBV28 and TRBJ1-1; possible D gene TRBD1, 5 bases. Germline CDR1 reads MDHEN; CDR2 reads SYDVKM. Deletions cut 1 base from V and 3 bases from J, with 27 bases between. The CDR3 contains 20 residues. CDR3 in DNA: TGTGCCAGCAGTTTATTGGTTCTGGGGCAGGGTGGACGCGTCGACACTGAAGCTTTCTTT. The encoded protein is CASSLLVLGQGGRVDTEAFF.

The table lists this clonotype with many counts. The V gene is TRBV3-1, the J gene TRBJ2-3; a weak D match, TRBD2 (6 bases). The CDR3 covers 12 residues. Trimming stripped 1 base from V and 8 bases from J, with 7 bases between. The V gene's germline CDR1 is LGHDT and CDR2 YNNKEL (reference sequence). The CDR3 DNA reads TGTGCCAGCAGCCAAGGGGGAGGTACGCAGTATTTT. Residues: CASSQGGGTQYF.

This clonotype was seen many times. The CDR3 coding sequence is TGTGCCAGCAGGCGATCGGTGGGAGGAGCAGATACGCAGTATTTT. Translating gives CASRRSVGGADTQYF. The V gene is TRBV2, the J gene TRBJ2-3, with D possibly matching TRBD2 (6 bases). This CDR3 comprises 15 residues. Germline CDR1 and CDR2: SNHLY and FYNNEI. Trimming stripped 6 bases from V and 4 bases from J, with 17 bases between. The variable domain in full, completed from reference TRBV2 and TRBJ2-3, reads EPEVTQTPSHQVTQMGQEVILRCVPISNHLYFYWYRQILGQKVEFLVSFYNNEISEKSEIFDDQFSVERPDGSNFTLKIRSTKLEDSAMYFCASRRSVGGADTQYFGPGTRLTVL.

There are a few counts of this clonotype. A much larger clone lies a single base off, so this may be a read error. Since the CDR3 does not end with the conserved phenylalanine or tryptophan, this likely comes from a read error. V and J are TRBV28 and TRBJ1-1, with TRBD1 as a possible D gene (5 bases). Germline CDR1 MDHEN, CDR2 SYDVKM. V was trimmed by 3 bases and J by 9 bases, leaving 14 bases between them. The CDR3 loop spans 13 amino acids. The DNA for the CDR3 is TGTGCCAGCAGTTTGACAGCTTCTTTAAAAGCTTTCCTT. Its translation is CASSLTASLKAFL.

The chain uses TRBV12-3 or TRBV12-4 and TRBJ1-4; a possible D gene is TRBD1 (5 bases). This CDR3 has 14 residues. Trimming left V 1 base short and J 7 bases short, with 10 bases between. This CDR3 reads CASSLVGGGEKLFF. CDR3 sequence (DNA): TGTGCCAGCAGTTTAGTTGGGGGGGGTGAAAAACTGTTTTTT.

V is TRBV9 and J is TRBJ2-1; D gene uncertain. Deletions cut 0 bases from V and 4 bases from J, with 17 bases between. The V gene's germline CDR1 is SGDLS and CDR2 YYNGEE. The CDR3 is 17 amino acids. The CDR3 region has the DNA TGTGCCAGCAGCGTAGATATCTCGTCTTATACTTACAATGAGCAGTTCTTC. It codes for CASSVDISSYTYNEQFF. Supplemented by reference TRBV9 and TRBJ2-1, the full variable domain reads DSGVTQTPKHLITATGQRVTLRCSPRSGDLSVYWYQQSLDQGLQFLIQYYNGEERAKGNILERFSAQQFPDLHSELNLSSLELGDSALYFCASSVDISSYTYNEQFFGPGTRLTVL.

This clonotype occurred many times. This chain joins TRBV10-3 and TRBJ1-2, with 12 bases identical to TRBD1. The V gene end was trimmed by 2 bases and the J gene end by 6 bases; junction bases not matched to a gene: 10. This CDR3 comprises 17 residues. Per germline, CDR1 ENHRY and CDR2 SYGVKD. CDR3 residues: CAISEPSPGQGADGYTF. CDR3 coding DNA: TGTGCCATCAGTGAGCCCAGCCCGGGACAGGGGGCAGATGGCTACACCTTC.

Comment on this clonotype: With a much larger clone just one base away, this may be a read error. The CDR3 loop reads CASKATQGTGNSPLHF. The CDR3 coding sequence is TGTGCCAGTAAGGCCACGCAGGGAACGGGAAATTCACCCCTCCACTTT. The rearrangement uses TRBV19 and TRBJ1-6; a weak D match, TRBD1 (5 bases). CDR3 length: 16 amino acids. The germline CDR1 and CDR2 sequences are LNHDA and SQIVND (reference sequence). The V and J ends lost 7 bases and 7 bases respectively, with 20 bases between them.

This clonotype showed up many times. The chain combines TRBV27 with TRBJ2-1; D perhaps matches TRBD2 (5 bases). This CDR3 is built from 16 residues. The V gene lost 0 bases and the J gene lost 6 bases, with 15 bases spanning the gap. Germline lookup yields CDR1 MNHEY and CDR2 SMNVEV (reference sequence). CDR3 nucleotide sequence: TGTGCCAGCAGTTTATCGATAACTAGTCTAACCAATGAGCAGTTCTTC. Amino acid sequence: CASSLSITSLTNEQFF.

V usage is TRBV27 and J usage is TRBJ2-7; D ambiguous. The germline V and J ends were trimmed by 4 bases and 0 bases, with 10 bases remaining between them. The germline V gene has CDR1 MNHEY and CDR2 SMNVEV (reference sequence). The CDR3 totals 14 residues. CDR3 bases: TGTGCCAGCAGTTCCGGGCTTAGCTCCTACGAGCAGTACTTC. It translates to CASSSGLSSYEQYF.

This clonotype was recorded at least ten times. The chain joins TRBV27 to TRBJ1-1, with D unclear. The CDR3 runs 11 residues. V lost 4 bases and J 8 bases, leaving 8 bases between the germline ends. Germline CDR1 MNHEY, CDR2 SMNVEV (reference sequence). In DNA, the CDR3 is TGTGCCAGCAGTTCCGGGTGGGAAGCTTTCTTT. This translates into CASSSGWEAFF.

The sample holds many counts of this clonotype. V gene TRBV28 combines with J gene TRBJ1-6, with D unresolved. The CDR3 totals 12 residues. Germline lookup yields CDR1 MDHEN and CDR2 SYDVKM. Trimming removed 2 bases at V and 8 bases at J, with 4 bases between. CDR3 amino acids: CASSLIHSPLHF. For the CDR3, the DNA is TGTGCCAGCAGTTTAATTCATTCACCCCTCCACTTT.

In this sample, this clonotype turned up many times. The chain carries TRBV18 and TRBJ2-7; no reliable D call. CDR1 and CDR2 from the germline V gene are KGHSH and LQKENI. The ends were cut back, 3 bases at V and 5 bases at J, with 14 bases in the middle. This CDR3 contains 14 residues. The CDR3: CASSPIEEGHEQYF. In DNA form, the CDR3 reads TGTGCCAGCTCACCCATTGAGGAAGGGCACGAGCAGTACTTC.

At least ten counts were recorded for this clonotype. The chain couples TRBV3-1 to TRBJ2-7, with 7 bases lining up with TRBD2. The CDR3 spans 15 residues. Germline CDR1 is LGHDT and CDR2 is YNNKEL (reference sequence). With V trimmed by 2 bases and J by 5 bases, 9 bases remained unmatched. CDR3 nucleotide sequence: TGTGCCAGCAGCCAAAACCCGGGACTACAAGACGAGCAGTACTTC. This encodes CASSQNPGLQDEQYF.